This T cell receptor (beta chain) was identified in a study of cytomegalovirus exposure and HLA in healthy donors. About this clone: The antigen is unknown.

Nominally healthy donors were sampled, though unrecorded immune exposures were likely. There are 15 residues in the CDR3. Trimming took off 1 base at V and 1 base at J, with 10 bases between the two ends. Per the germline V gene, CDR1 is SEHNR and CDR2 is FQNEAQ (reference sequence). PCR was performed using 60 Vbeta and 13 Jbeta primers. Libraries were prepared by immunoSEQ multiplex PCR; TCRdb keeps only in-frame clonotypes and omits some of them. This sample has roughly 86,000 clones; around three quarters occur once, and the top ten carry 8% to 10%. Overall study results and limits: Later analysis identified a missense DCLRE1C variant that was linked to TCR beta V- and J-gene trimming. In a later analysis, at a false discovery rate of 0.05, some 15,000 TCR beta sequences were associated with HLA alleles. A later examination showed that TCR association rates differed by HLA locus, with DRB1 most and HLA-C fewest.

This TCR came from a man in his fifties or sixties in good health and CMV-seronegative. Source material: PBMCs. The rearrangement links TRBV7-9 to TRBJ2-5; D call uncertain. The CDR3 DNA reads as TGTGCCAGCAGCTTAGTCCCGTCTCGCCAAGAGACCCAGTACTTC. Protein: CASSLVPSRQETQYF. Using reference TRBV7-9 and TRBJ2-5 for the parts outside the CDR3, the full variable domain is DTGVSQNPRHKITKRGQNVTFRCDPISEHNRLYWYRQTLGQGPEFLTYFQNEAQLEKSRLLSDRFSAERPKGSFSTLEIQRTEQGDSAMYLCASSLVPSRQETQYFGPGTRLLVL.